Sequencing of this T cell receptor beta chain was carried out in a study of T cell responses to AZD1222 COVID-19 vaccine (dated by TCRdb to the early 2020s). About the investigation overall: A total of approximately 230 trial participants underwent TCR sequencing, of whom some 210 received two doses of AZD1222 and 26 received two doses of the MenACWY control vaccine. Trial participants were enrolled into age subgroups of 18-55, 56-69 and 70-plus years, which contained around 150, 28 and 57 TCR-sequenced participants, respectively. Summary of the overall study and its limitations: Nearly half of unique spike-specific TCRs reportedly recognized epitopes outside regions mutated in the B.1.351 and B.1.1.7 variants. The 56-69-year group was small, and its depth increase did not reach significance, likely because of low power. Participants were mostly white British and included more females than males, and it was suggested by the authors that clonal diversity may have been underestimated. The vaccine-associated CD4 TCRs covered the entire spike protein, and the dominant responses fell in regions 160-218 and 743-854. Spike-specific TCR breadth and depth rose significantly after two AZD1222 doses compared with day 0 and with MenACWY recipients. Conclusions about previously exposed vaccinees were limited because only a handful of AZD1222 recipients were SARS-CoV-2 seropositive at baseline. Because no day 14 peak-response samples were available, repertoires were characterized only after the peak T cell response.

Reading the label with the study, this specimen's time point is: about 28 days (+/-7) after the second vaccine dose. AZD1222 recipients with second doses at about 4 weeks or about 12 weeks were pooled, because spike-specific TCR depth and breadth did not differ between schedules. Samples from vaccinated people were obtained from the UK trials COV001 and COV002, which included a single-blind randomized controlled phase 2/3 trial of AZD1222 (ChAdOx1 nCoV-19) in healthy adults. For TCRbeta chain sequencing, PBMC samples were collected from trial participants at day 0 and at day 28 after the second dose. Trimming accounts for 4 bases at V and 4 bases at J, while the number of junction bases matched to no gene is 9. The CDR3 numbers 15 residues from cysteine through phenylalanine. CDR3 DNA only is kept here, 45 bases in frame from base 1. In the germline V gene (reference sequence), CDR1 corresponds to LNHDA and CDR2 to SQIVND.

The CDR3 regions of human TCRbeta chains were subjected to immunosequencing. In the source study's methods: Repertoire TCRs were checked for matches against a reference library of SARS-CoV-2-specific TCRs that had been generated using the MIRA antigen-specificity platform. Breadth was defined as the fraction of unique TCRs that were SARS-CoV-2-associated, and depth was defined as the fraction of total T cells that were SARS-CoV-2-associated. Using the MIRA data, each spike-specific TCR was assigned both to the spike region to which the TCR was reactive and to a CD4 or CD8 class. Log10-transformed breadth and depth values were compared by one-way ANOVA with Sidak's multiple comparisons tests. TCRdb took over this immuneACCESS table, retaining in-frame rearrangements with V and J assigned. Such tables are incomplete; in checked studies, under half of the missing clones stem from an unresolved V gene, and the remainder is unexplained. V, J and clone size were drawn from that table, and D and trimming were deduced from the DNA. This sample has 80,000 to 100,000 clones in its table, and 70% to 90% of those were observed once. Jointly, the top ten make up roughly 6% of the sample.

Comment on this clone: No antigen is known for it. No base quality information exists; no much larger clone differs at one position.

The sample consisted of peripheral blood, taken 28 days after the second AZD1222 dose. This sequence uses TRBV19 and TRBJ2-5; 7 central nucleotides agree with TRBD2. The receptor was isolated from an adult who received the AZD1222 COVID-19 vaccine. The DNA sequence is given as TGTGCCAGTAGTAGGTGGGAGGGGTCCGCAGAGACCCAGTACTTC. Its coded protein is CASSRWEGSAETQYF.